This TCR beta chain was identified during a study of cytomegalovirus exposure and HLA in healthy donors. Study-level results: In vitro assays verified that three CMV-associated chains recognized CMV antigens specifically. Analyzed later, most CMV-associated TCR beta chains appeared HLA-restricted. According to a later analysis, donors in an Asian-associated ancestry cluster reportedly had fewer N-insertions than the roughly 670-donor mean.

PCR primers comprised 60 Vbeta and 13 Jbeta primers. Sequenced by immunoSEQ multiplex PCR; TCRdb stores in-frame clones only, minus some. The sample includes 140,000 or so clones, roughly 80% seen only once; the top ten take roughly 2.9%. The CDR3 is 16 residues long. Germline V gene lookup returns CDR1 KGHSH and CDR2 LQKENI. With 3 bases clipped from V and 11 bases from J, the junction kept 12 bases outside the gene matches. This clone was detected only once. The antigen remains unidentified. The chain links TRBV18 to TRBJ2-1; TRBD2 agrees at 11 bases. The TCR was taken from a female donor in good health and CMV-seronegative. Material for sequencing was PBMCs. The CDR3 nucleotides read TGTGCCAGCTCACCGCCCGGGACTAGCGGATTACCCCAGCAGTTCTTC. It encodes CASSPPGTSGLPQQFF.